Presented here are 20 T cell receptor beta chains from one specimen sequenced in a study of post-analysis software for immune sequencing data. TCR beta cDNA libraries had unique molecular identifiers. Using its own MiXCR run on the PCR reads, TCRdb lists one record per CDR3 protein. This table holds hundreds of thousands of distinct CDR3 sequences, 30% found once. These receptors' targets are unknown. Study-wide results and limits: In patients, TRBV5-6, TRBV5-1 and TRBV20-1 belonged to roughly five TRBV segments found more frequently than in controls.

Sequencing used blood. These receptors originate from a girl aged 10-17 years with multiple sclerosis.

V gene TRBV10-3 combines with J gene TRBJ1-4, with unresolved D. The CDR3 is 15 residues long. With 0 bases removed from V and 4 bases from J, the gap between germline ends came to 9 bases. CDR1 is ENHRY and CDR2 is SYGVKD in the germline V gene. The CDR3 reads CAISESRSDNEKLFF. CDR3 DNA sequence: TGTGCCATCAGTGAGTCCCGTTCCGATAATGAAAAACTGTTTTTT.

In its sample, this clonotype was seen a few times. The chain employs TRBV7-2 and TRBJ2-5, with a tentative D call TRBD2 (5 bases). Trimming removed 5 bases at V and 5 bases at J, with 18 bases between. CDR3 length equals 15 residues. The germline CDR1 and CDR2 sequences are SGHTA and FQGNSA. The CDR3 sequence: CASSPDPTGWETQYF. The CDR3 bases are TGTGCCAGCAGCCCCGACCCTACGGGGTGGGAGACCCAGTACTTC.

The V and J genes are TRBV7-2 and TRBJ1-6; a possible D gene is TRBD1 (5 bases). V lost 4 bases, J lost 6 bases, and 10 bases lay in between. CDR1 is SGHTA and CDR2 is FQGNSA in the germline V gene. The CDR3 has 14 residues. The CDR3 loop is CASSWDRGNSPLHF. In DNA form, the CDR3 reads TGTGCCAGCAGCTGGGACCGCGGTAATTCACCCCTCCACTTT.

CDR3 sequence reads: CASSGASTNEQFF. In DNA form, the CDR3 reads TGTGCCAGCAGTGGTGCTTCTACCAATGAGCAGTTCTTC. The chain uses TRBV2 and TRBJ2-1, with unresolved D. Trimming pared 4 bases from V and 6 bases from J, leaving 10 bases between. The CDR3 loop spans 13 amino acids. Germline-derived CDR1 and CDR2 are SNHLY and FYNNEI.

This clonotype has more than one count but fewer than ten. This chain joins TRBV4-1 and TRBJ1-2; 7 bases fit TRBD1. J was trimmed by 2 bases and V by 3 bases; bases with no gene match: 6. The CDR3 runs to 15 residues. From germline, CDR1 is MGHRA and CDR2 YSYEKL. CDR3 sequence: CASSQAQGQNYGYTF. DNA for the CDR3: TGCGCCAGCAGCCAGGCTCAGGGACAGAACTATGGCTACACCTTC.

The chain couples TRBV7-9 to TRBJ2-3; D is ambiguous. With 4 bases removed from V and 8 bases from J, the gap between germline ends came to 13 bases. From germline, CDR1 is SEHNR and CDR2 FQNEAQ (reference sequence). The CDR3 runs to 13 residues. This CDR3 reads CASSYDPRGTQYF. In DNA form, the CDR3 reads TGTGCCAGCAGCTACGACCCTCGCGGTACGCAGTATTTT.

CDR3 sequence (DNA): TGCAGTGCTCCCGTACTAGGTTCCCGGCCAGATACGCAGTATTTT. As protein: CSAPVLGSRPDTQYF. The chain recombines TRBV20-1 with TRBJ2-3; D might be TRBD2 (5 bases). The CDR3 runs to 15 residues. Germline V gene sequence: CDR1 DFQATT, CDR2 SNEGSKA (reference sequence). The V gene lost 5 bases and the J gene lost 4 bases, with 19 bases spanning the gap.

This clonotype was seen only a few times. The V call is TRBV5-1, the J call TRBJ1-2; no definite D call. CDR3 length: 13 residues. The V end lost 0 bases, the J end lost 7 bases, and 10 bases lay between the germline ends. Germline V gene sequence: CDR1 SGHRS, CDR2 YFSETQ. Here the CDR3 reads CASSLGGLSGYTF. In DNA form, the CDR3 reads TGCGCCAGCAGCTTGGGAGGGTTGAGTGGCTACACCTTC.

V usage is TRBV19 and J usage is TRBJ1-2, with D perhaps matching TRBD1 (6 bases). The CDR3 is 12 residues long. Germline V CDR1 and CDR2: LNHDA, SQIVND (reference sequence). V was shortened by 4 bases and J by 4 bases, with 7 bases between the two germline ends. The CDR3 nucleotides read TGTGCCAGTAGTACGGACAGCTATGGCTACACCTTC. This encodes CASSTDSYGYTF.

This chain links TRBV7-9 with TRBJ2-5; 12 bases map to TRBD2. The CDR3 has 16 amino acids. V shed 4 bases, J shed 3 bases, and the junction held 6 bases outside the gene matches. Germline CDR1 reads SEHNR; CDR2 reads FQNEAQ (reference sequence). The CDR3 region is CASSSSTSGRKETQYF. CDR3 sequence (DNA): TGTGCCAGCAGCTCGTCGACTAGCGGGAGAAAAGAGACCCAGTACTTC.

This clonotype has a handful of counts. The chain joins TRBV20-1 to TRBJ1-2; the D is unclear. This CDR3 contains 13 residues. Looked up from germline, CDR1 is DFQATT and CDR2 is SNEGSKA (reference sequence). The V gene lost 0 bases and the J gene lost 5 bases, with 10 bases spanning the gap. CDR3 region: CSARDVAGYGYTF. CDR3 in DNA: TGCAGTGCTAGAGATGTGGCAGGTTATGGCTACACCTTC.

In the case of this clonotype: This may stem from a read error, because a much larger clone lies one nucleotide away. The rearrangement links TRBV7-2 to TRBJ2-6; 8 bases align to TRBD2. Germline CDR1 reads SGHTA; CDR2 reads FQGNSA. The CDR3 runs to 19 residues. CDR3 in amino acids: CASSLRRAGAFSGANVPTF. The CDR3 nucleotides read TGTGCCAGCAGCCTAAGACGAGCGGGGGCCTTCTCTGGGGCCAACGTCCCGACTTTC.

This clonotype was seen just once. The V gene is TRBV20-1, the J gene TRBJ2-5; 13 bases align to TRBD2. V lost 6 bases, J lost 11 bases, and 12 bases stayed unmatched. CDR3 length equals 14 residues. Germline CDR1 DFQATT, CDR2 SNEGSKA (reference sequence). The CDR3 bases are TGCAGTGCCCCGGGACTAGCGGGGTCAAATGAGCAGTACTTC. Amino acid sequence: CSAPGLAGSNEQYF.

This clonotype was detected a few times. The CDR3 reads CASSVDPGGGSGEQYF. For the CDR3, the DNA is TGTGCCAGCAGCGTAGATCCAGGGGGTGGGTCTGGAGAGCAGTACTTC. The chain uses TRBV9 and TRBJ2-7, with 7 bases that match TRBD1. V was pared by 0 bases and J by 7 bases, with 13 bases of the junction left unmatched. The CDR3 loop spans 16 amino acids. Germline CDR1 is SGDLS and CDR2 is YYNGEE.

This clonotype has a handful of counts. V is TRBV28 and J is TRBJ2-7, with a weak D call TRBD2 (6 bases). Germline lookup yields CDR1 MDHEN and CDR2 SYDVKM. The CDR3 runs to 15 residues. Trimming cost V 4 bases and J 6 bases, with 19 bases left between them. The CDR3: CASSSYATRGFEQYF. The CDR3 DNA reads TGTGCCAGCAGTTCCTACGCAACACGGGGGTTCGAGCAGTACTTC.

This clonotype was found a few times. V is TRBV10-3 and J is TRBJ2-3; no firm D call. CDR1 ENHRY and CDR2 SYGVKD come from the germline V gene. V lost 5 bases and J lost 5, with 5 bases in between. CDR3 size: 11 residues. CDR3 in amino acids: CAISYKDTQYF. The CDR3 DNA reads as TGTGCCATCAGTTATAAAGATACGCAGTATTTT.

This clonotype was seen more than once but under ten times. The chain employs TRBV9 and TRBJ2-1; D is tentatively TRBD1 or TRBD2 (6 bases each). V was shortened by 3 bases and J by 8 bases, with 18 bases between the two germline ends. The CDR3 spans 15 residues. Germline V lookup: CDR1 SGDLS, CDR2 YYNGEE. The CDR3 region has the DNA TGTGCCAGCAGCGCAGAGGGGGACTCGGGTGATGAGCAGTTCTTC. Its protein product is CASSAEGDSGDEQFF.

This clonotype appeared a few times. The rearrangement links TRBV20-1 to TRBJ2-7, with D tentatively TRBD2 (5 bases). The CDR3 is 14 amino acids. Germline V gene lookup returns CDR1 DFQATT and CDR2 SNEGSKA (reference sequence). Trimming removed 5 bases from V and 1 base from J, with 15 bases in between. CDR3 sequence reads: CSADDYHKSYEQYF. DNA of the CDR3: TGCAGTGCTGACGACTATCACAAGTCCTACGAGCAGTACTTC.

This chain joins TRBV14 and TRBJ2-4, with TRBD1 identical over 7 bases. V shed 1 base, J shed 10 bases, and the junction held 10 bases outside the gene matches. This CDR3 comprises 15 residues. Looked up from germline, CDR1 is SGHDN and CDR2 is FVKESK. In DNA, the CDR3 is TGTGCCAGCAGCCAAGGGCCCAGGACAGGCGGGATTCAGTACTTC. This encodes CASSQGPRTGGIQYF.

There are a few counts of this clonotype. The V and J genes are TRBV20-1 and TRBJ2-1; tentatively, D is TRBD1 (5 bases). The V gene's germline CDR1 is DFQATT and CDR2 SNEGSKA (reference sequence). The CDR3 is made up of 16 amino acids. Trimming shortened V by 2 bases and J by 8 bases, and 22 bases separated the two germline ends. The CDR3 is CSARPLSPRAGDEQFF. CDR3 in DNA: TGCAGTGCTAGACCCCTGTCTCCCAGGGCTGGCGATGAGCAGTTCTTC.